Listed below are T cell receptor beta chains from one sample, sequenced in a study of blood T cells in healthy people across ages. TCRdb re-called the 5' RACE reads through MiXCR, storing one row per CDR3 protein. The sample lists around 1,000,000 distinct CDR3 sequences, roughly two fifths seen once, with about an eighth in the top ten. The source material was blood. All receptors come from a man aged 18 to 30 in good health. The conserved cysteine and the conserved F or W are not part of the CDR3 here. Fields, in order: clone size, V gene, J gene, CDR3 protein. The size of a clone is reported for some rows only, either as once, few or many, or as a class for expanded clones.

-,TRBV12-3/TRBV12-4,TRBJ2-2,ASRAGTNTGELF
few,TRBV6-2/TRBV6-3,TRBJ2-5,ASSLRPYETQY
-,TRBV20-1,TRBJ1-5,SASGLAINQPQH
-,TRBV30,TRBJ1-2,AWSVLEETISFYGYT
-,TRBV4-3,TRBJ2-3,ASSQTSGYTDTQY
many,TRBV7-2,TRBJ2-3,ASSRDKTDTQY
-,TRBV25-1,TRBJ1-1,ASSEYRGGGDTEAF
once,TRBV6-2/TRBV6-3,TRBJ2-3,ASSYSGPGTQY
few,TRBV6-2/TRBV6-3,TRBJ1-2,ASSYSSGIPGGYT
-,TRBV9,TRBJ2-6,ASSPGGANVLT
few,TRBV10-3,TRBJ2-1,AISESTGLDYNEQF
few,TRBV12-5,TRBJ1-2,ASGKTALDGYT
-,TRBV27,TRBJ1-5,ASSSQGSSQPQH
few,TRBV12-3/TRBV12-4,TRBJ1-1,ASSLLAEAF
-,TRBV27,TRBJ2-6,ASSPMGFSGANVPT
many,TRBV9,TRBJ1-2,ASSGPGYT
-,TRBV28,TRBJ1-2,ASIDRYYGYT
-,TRBV6-5,TRBJ2-3,ASSPQGLAGGDTQY
-,TRBV29-1,TRBJ2-7,SVEDNGQTSYEQY
-,TRBV10-3,TRBJ1-2,ASARTDYGYT
-,TRBV3-1,TRBJ2-4,ASSPVLGTAKNIQY
-,TRBV12-3/TRBV12-4,TRBJ2-7,ASSFLGSYGQY
-,TRBV28,TRBJ1-4,ASSPWDRARNEKLF
-,TRBV29-1,TRBJ2-7,SVDGTYEQY
-,TRBV2,TRBJ2-1,ASSGLAGGVSEGNEQF
-,TRBV3-1,TRBJ2-1,ASSQDRRLAGGRDEQF
-,TRBV27,TRBJ1-2,ASGGRGANYGYT
-,TRBV2,TRBJ2-5,ASRPIGTVQETQY
-,TRBV12-3/TRBV12-4,TRBJ1-1,ASRRTGLEAF
-,TRBV7-9,TRBJ1-2,ASSARTANYGYT
few,TRBV10-3,TRBJ2-3,AISATVRADTQY